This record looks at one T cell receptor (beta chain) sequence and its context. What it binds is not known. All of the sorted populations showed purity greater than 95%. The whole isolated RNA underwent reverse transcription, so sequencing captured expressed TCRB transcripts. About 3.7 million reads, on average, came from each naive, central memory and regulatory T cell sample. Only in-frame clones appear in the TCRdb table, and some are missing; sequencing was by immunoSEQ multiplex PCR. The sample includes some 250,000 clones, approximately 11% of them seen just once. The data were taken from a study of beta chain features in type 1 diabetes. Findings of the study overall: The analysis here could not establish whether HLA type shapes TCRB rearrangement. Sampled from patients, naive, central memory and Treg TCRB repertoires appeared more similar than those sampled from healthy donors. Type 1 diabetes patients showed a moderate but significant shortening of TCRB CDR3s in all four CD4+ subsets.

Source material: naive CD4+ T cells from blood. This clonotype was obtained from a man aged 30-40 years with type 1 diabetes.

CDR3 in amino acids: CASSQNRGSSSYEQYF. DNA of the CDR3: TGCGCCAGCAGCCAAAATAGGGGGAGTAGCTCCTACGAGCAGTACTTC. The chain joins TRBV4-3 to TRBJ2-7, with D maybe TRBD1 (6 bases). Trimming shortened V by 2 bases and J by 0 bases, and 14 bases separated the two germline ends. CDR1 and CDR2 from the germline V gene are LGHNA and YSLEER. The CDR3 is made up of 16 amino acids.